These T cell receptor beta chains were read from a single sample in a study of response to subunit inactivated influenza vaccine. MiXCR, run by TCRdb on the RT-PCR reads, gives a single entry per CDR3 protein. Here the sample spans about 530,000 distinct CDR3 sequences, about 10% being singletons. The material sequenced was PBMCs from blood, taken on the day of vaccination. The receptors here all came from a man between 45 and 60 years old who received an inactivated influenza vaccine. Each CDR3 is given with its conserved first and last residue. The D gene is left open where the match is weak. Clone sizes are given selectively: once, few, many, or a class where the clone is expanded.

cdr3_length j_call clone_size v_call d_call cdr3_nt cdr3_aa
10 TRBJ1-4 NA TRBV25-1 NA TGTGCCACCTTCAATGAAAAACTGTTTTTT CATFNEKLFF
13 TRBJ2-7 NA TRBV12-3/TRBV12-4 NA TGTGCCAGCAGGGTATCGGGAACCTACGAGCAGTACTTC CASRVSGTYEQYF
13 TRBJ2-5 NA TRBV20-1 NA TGCAGTGCTAGAATGGGTTCGCGGGAGACCCAGTACTTC CSARMGSRETQYF
15 TRBJ2-2 NA TRBV6-5 NA TGTGCCAGCAGTTACTCGAAAAGGGCCCCCGGGGAGCTGTTTTTT CASSYSKRAPGELFF
12 TRBJ2-1 few TRBV9 NA TGTGCCAGCAGCGCCCTAAGGGGTGAGCAGTTCTTC CASSALRGEQFF
16 TRBJ2-3 few TRBV11-2 TRBD2 TGTGCCAGCAGCTTAGCGTCTAGCGGGGGCACAGATACGCAGTATTTT CASSLASSGGTDTQYF
15 TRBJ1-5 many TRBV20-1 TRBD1 TGCAGTGCTAGCGATAGGGACAGGGGGCGCCAGCCCCAGCATTTT CSASDRDRGRQPQHF
14 TRBJ2-7 NA TRBV4-1 NA TGCGCCAGCAGCCGCACCGGGACGAACTACGAGCAGTACTTC CASSRTGTNYEQYF
16 TRBJ2-5 NA TRBV5-1 NA TGTGCCAGCAGCTTGGGACTCTCCGATGCAAGCGGGACCCAGTACTTC CASSLGLSDASGTQYF
15 TRBJ2-7 NA TRBV2 TRBD1 TGTGCCAGCAGTGCCCCGAGGACAGGAATCTACGAGCAGTACTTC CASSAPRTGIYEQYF